The TCR beta chain under discussion was sequenced for a study of T-cell reconstitution after alpha-beta-depleted transplantation in children. Trimming removed 5 bases at V and 3 bases at J, with 17 bases between. Germline V gene sequence: CDR1 MNHEY, CDR2 SMNVEV (reference sequence). The CDR3 is 15 amino acids. Researchers prepared the TCRbeta library using unique molecular identifiers, the study reports. Each CDR3 protein gets one entry after TCRdb re-called the PCR reads with MiXCR. The sample records some 830,000 distinct CDR3 sequences, approximately 15% being singletons. This clonotype has only a few counts.

This receptor was identified in a male patient younger than 18 who had a stem cell transplant for acute lymphoblastic leukemia, so the T cells may come from the graft donor. The input for sequencing was PBMCs, mostly from graft donor cells, taken 360 days after TCRalphabeta/CD19-depleted stem cell transplant. The chain is built from TRBV27 and TRBJ2-7; D might be TRBD1 (6 bases). The CDR3, as DNA: TGTGCCAGCAGTCCTCGAGGACAGTTCCTCTACGAGCAGTACTTC. The encoded protein is CASSPRGQFLYEQYF.